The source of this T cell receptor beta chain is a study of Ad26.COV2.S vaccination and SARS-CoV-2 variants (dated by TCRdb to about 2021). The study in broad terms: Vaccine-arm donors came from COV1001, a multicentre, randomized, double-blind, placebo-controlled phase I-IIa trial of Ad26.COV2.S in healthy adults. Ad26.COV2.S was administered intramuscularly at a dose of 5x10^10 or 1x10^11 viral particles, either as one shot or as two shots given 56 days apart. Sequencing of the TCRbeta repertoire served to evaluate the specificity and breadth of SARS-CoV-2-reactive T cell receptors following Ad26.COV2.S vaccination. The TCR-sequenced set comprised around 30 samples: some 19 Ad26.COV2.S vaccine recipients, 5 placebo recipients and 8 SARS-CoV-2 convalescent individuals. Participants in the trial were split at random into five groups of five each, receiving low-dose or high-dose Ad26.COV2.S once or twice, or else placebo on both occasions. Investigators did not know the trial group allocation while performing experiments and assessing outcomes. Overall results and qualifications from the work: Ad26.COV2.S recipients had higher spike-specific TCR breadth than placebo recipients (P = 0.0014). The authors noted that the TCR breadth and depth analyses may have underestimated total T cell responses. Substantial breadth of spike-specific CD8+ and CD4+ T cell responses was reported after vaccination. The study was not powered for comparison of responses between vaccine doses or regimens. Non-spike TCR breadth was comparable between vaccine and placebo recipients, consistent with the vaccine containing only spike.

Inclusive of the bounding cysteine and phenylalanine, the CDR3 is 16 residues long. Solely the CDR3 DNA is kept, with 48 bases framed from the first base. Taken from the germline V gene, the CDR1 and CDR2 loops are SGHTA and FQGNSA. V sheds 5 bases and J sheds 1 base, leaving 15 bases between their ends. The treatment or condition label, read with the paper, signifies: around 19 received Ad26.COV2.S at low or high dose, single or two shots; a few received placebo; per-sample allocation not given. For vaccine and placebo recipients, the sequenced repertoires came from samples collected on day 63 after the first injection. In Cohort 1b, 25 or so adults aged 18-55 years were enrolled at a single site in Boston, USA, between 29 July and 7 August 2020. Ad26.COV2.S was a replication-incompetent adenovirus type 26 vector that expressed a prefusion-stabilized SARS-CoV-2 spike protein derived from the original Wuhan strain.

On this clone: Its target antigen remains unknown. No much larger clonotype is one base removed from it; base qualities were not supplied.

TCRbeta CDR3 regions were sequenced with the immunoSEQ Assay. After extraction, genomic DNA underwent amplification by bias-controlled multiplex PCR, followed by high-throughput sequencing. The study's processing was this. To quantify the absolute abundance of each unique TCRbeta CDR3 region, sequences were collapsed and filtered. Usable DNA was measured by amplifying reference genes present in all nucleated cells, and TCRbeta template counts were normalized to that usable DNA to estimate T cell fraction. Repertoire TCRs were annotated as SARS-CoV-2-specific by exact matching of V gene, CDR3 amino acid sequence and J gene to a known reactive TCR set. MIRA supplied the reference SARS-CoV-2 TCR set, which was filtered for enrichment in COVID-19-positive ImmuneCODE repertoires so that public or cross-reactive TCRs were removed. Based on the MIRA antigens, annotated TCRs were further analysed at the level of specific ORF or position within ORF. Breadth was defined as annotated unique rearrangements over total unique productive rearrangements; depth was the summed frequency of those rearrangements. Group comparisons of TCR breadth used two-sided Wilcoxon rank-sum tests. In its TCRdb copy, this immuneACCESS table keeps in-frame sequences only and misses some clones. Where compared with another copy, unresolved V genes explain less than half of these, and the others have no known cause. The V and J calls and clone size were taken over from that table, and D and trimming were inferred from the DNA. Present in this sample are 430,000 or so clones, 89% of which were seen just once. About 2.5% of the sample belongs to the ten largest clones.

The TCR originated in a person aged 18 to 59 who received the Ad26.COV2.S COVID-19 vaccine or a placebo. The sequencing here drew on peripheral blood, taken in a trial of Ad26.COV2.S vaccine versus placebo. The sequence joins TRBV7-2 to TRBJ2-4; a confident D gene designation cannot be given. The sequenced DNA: TGTGCCAGCAGCACCCATACTTCCGGGGCCAAAAACATTCAGTACTTC. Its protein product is CASSTHTSGAKNIQYF.